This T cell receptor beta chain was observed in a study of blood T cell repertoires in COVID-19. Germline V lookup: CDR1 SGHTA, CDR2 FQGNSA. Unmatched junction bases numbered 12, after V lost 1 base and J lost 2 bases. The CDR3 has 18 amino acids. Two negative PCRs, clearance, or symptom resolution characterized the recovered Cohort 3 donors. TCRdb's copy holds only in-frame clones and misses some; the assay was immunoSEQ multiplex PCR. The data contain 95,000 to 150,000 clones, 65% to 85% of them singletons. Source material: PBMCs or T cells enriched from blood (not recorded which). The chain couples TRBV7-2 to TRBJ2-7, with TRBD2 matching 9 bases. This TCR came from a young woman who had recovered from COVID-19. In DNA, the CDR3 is TGTGCCAGCAGCTTAGGAAGAGGTGGGCGGGGGGGGCCCTACGAGCAGTACTTC. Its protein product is CASSLGRGGRGGPYEQYF.